The source of this T cell receptor beta chain is a study of post-analysis software for immune sequencing data. Study information: Recorded disease courses covered relapsing-remitting, secondary progressive and progressive-relapsing multiple sclerosis. Some patients had no subtype annotation.

Study results and limitations: Patients had higher frequencies than controls of about five TRBV segments, including TRBV5-6, TRBV5-1 and TRBV20-1. Versus controls, multiple sclerosis patients showed significantly lower diversity (normalized Chao1). Batch-matched samples strongly co-clustered by F measure.

Sequencing libraries made from TCR beta cDNA carried unique molecular identifiers. TCRdb used MiXCR to reprocess the PCR reads, holding one entry per CDR3 protein. The sample lists under 650,000 distinct CDR3 sequences; roughly two fifths were seen once. V lost 5 bases, J lost 9 bases, and 20 bases lay in between. Germline-derived CDR1 and CDR2 are SGHAT and FQNNGV. The CDR3 has 15 amino acids. As regards this clonotype: What it binds is not known.

This receptor was obtained from a girl under 18 with multiple sclerosis. Sequencing used blood. V and J are TRBV11-2 and TRBJ2-1; tentative D call: TRBD2 (5 bases). The CDR3 DNA sequence: TGTGCCAGCAGCGGAGGCCTAGCAACCCGTGCTGAGCAGTTCTTC. It translates to CASSGGLATRAEQFF.